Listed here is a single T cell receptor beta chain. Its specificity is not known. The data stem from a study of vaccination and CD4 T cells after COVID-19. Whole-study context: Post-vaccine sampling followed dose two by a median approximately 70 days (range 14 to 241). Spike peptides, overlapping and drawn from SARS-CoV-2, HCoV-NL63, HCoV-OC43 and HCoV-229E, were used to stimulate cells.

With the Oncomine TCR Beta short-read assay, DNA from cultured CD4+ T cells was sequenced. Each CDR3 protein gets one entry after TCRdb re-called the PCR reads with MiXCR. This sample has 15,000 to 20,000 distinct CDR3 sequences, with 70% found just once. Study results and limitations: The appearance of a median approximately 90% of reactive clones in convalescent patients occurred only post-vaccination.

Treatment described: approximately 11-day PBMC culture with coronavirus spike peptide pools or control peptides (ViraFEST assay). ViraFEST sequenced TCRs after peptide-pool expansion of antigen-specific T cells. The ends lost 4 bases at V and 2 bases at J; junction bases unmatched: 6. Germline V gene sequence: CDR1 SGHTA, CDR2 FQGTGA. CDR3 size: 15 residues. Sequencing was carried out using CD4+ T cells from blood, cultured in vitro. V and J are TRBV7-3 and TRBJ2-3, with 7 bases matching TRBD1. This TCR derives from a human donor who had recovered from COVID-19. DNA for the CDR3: TGTGCCAGCAGCTCAGACAGGGACAACACAGATACGCAGTATTTT. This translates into CASSSDRDNTDTQYF.